Each of the 29 T cell receptor beta chains below was sequenced from the same sample in a study of long-term antiretroviral therapy in people with HIV. With survey level as its setting, the immunoSEQ assay was v3.0. Profiled with immunoSEQ multiplex PCR; TCRdb holds only in-frame clones, not every one. The table includes 30,000 to 45,000 clones, about 80% detected once. This specimen was unsorted PBMCs, taken 3.4 years after starting antiretroviral therapy. Source of these receptors: a man aged 30 to 45 with HIV.

The chain recombines TRBV5-1 with TRBJ2-2, with D possibly TRBD2 on 6 matching bases. V was shortened by 1 base and J by 5 bases, with 15 bases between the two germline ends. The CDR3 length is 16 residues. Looked up from germline, CDR1 is SGHRS and CDR2 is YFSETQ. CDR3 DNA sequence: TGCGCCAGCAGCTTGTCAAGTCTAGCGAGAACCGGGGAGCTGTTTTTT. Amino acid sequence: CASSLSSLARTGELFF.

The CDR3 DNA is TGTGCCTGGAGTCCACCCTTAGTGAACTATGGCTACACCTTC. Its translation is CAWSPPLVNYGYTF. The chain has TRBV30 and TRBJ1-2; D gene uncertain. V lost 2 bases, J lost 2 bases, and 12 bases lay in between. This CDR3 has 14 residues. Germline V gives CDR1 GTSNPN, CDR2 SVGIG (reference sequence). The whole variable domain, filled in from reference TRBV30 and TRBJ1-2, reads SQTIHQWPATLVQPVGSPLSLECTVEGTSNPNLYWYRQAAGRGLQLLFYSVGIGQISSEVPQNLSASRPQDRQFILSSKKLLLSDSGFYLCAWSPPLVNYGYTFGSGTRLTVV.

This clone showed up just a few times. The gene calls are TRBV5-4 and TRBJ1-3; D possibly corresponds to TRBD1 (5 bases). V lost 4 bases and J 0 bases, leaving 14 bases between the germline ends. This CDR3 region has 16 residues. Germline V gives CDR1 SGHNT, CDR2 YYREEE (reference sequence). The CDR3 spells CASSQIGGPSGNTIYF. Here the CDR3 DNA reads TGTGCCAGCAGCCAGATTGGGGGTCCCTCTGGAAACACCATATATTTT. Full variable domain (outside the CDR3, taken from reference TRBV5-4 and TRBJ1-3): ETGVTQSPTHLIKTRGQQVTLRCSSQSGHNTVSWYQQALGQGPQFIFQYYREEENGRGNFPPRFSGLQFPNYSSELNVNALELDDSALYLCASSQIGGPSGNTIYFGEGSWLTVV.

The V call is TRBV5-1, the J call TRBJ2-1; 10 positions match TRBD1. This CDR3 is 15 amino acids long. Germline V gene data show CDR1 as SGHRS and CDR2 as YFSETQ. V was clipped by 4 bases and J by 6 bases; unmatched bases: 7. The CDR3 DNA follows: TGCGCCAGCAGCCCCCGGGGACAGGGGCTCAATGAGCAGTTCTTC. It encodes CASSPRGQGLNEQFF.

This chain uses TRBV27 with TRBJ2-5; D possibly uses TRBD1 or TRBD2 (9 bases each). CDR3 length: 13 amino acids. From germline, CDR1 is MNHEY and CDR2 SMNVEV (reference sequence). The ends were cut back, 7 bases at V and 12 bases at J, with 21 bases in the middle. The CDR3 nucleotides are TGTGCCAGCAAGGGACAGGGACTAGCTACGGAGTACTTC. The encoded protein is CASKGQGLATEYF.

The J gene is TRBJ1-5, the V gene TRBV16, with D tentatively TRBD1 (5 bases). The CDR3 covers 15 residues. CDR1 KGHSY and CDR2 FQNENV come from the germline V gene. Trimming pared 2 bases from V and 2 bases from J, leaving 10 bases between. CDR3 region: CASSQRGDGNQPQHF. CDR3 DNA: TGTGCCAGCAGCCAAAGAGGGGATGGCAATCAGCCCCAGCATTTT.

V usage is TRBV6-6 and J usage is TRBJ2-2; no definite D call. Trimming shortened V by 4 bases and J by 3 bases, and 3 bases separated the two germline ends. This CDR3 has 12 residues. In germline, CDR1 is MNHNY, CDR2 SVGAGI (reference sequence). The CDR3 DNA follows: TGTGCCAGCAGTTCTGACACCGGGGAGCTGTTTTTT. Translating it yields CASSSDTGELFF.

The genes are TRBV6-1 and TRBJ1-2; D is ambiguous. This CDR3 has 13 residues. Trimming took off 6 bases at V and 1 base at J, with 9 bases between the two ends. Germline V CDR1 and CDR2: MNHNS, SASEGT. CDR3 nucleotide sequence: TGTGCCAGCAGGGCGACGGTTAACTATGGCTACACCTTC. Its translation is CASRATVNYGYTF.

The chain recombines TRBV15 with TRBJ1-3; a possible D gene is TRBD1 (5 bases). The germline gives CDR1 LNHNV, CDR2 YYDKDF (reference sequence). Trimming stripped 0 bases from V and 0 bases from J, with 9 bases between. The CDR3 loop spans 16 amino acids. Here the CDR3 reads CATSRDRGDSGNTIYF. The CDR3 nucleotides are TGTGCCACCAGCAGAGATCGGGGGGACTCTGGAAACACCATATATTTT.

This chain links TRBV7-9 with TRBJ2-1; 9 bases are a match to TRBD2. The CDR3 is made up of 15 amino acids. Trimming at V came to 5 bases and at J to 4 bases, leaving 6 bases not matched to a gene. Germline values: CDR1 SEHNR, CDR2 FQNEAQ (reference sequence). The CDR3 sequence is CASSPYSGSYNEQFF. CDR3 in DNA: TGTGCCAGCAGCCCTTATAGCGGGAGTTACAATGAGCAGTTCTTC.

The rearrangement links TRBV11-3 to TRBJ2-1; D is possibly TRBD1 (6 bases). Germline values: CDR1 SGHNT, CDR2 YENEEA. Trimming removed 0 bases from V and 9 bases from J, with 18 bases in between. This CDR3 spans 16 amino acids. The DNA for the CDR3 is TGTGCCAGCAGCTTAGATGGGGGCAGGGATTCCGGTGAGCAGTTCTTC. Residues: CASSLDGGRDSGEQFF.

This clone has more than one count but fewer than ten. This chain uses TRBV7-8 with TRBJ2-3; 15 positions agree with TRBD2. Germline CDR1 SGHVS, CDR2 FQNEAQ. After removal of 5 bases from V and 5 bases from J, the junction contained 8 bases not matched to a gene. CDR3 length: 17 residues. CDR3 DNA: TGTGCCAGCAGCATGAGGACTAGCGGGAGGGACAGAGATACGCAGTATTTT. This sequence encodes CASSMRTSGRDRDTQYF. Full variable domain (rest looked up from reference TRBV7-8 and TRBJ2-3): GAGVSQSPRYKVAKRGQDVALRCDPISGHVSLFWYQQALGQGPEFLTYFQNEAQLDKSGLPSDRFFAERPEGSVSTLKIQRTQQEDSAVYLCASSMRTSGRDRDTQYFGPGTRLTVL.

V usage is TRBV15 and J usage is TRBJ2-7, with D uncertain. Germline assignment: CDR1 LNHNV and CDR2 YYDKDF (reference sequence). V lost 0 bases and J 0 bases, leaving 12 bases between the germline ends. The CDR3 runs to 16 residues. This CDR3 reads CATSRDPQPSSYEQYF. The CDR3 nucleotides are TGTGCCACCAGCAGAGACCCGCAACCGAGCTCCTACGAGCAGTACTTC.

The chain recombines TRBV19 with TRBJ2-5; D may be TRBD1 or TRBD2 (6 bases each). V shed 6 bases and J shed 5 bases, with 13 bases lying between them. The CDR3 contains 13 residues. Germline-derived CDR1 and CDR2 are LNHDA and SQIVND (reference sequence). CDR3 in DNA: TGTGCCAGTAGCAATACAGGGAGGGAGACCCAGTACTTC. Protein: CASSNTGRETQYF.

The chain combines TRBV19 with TRBJ2-1; 9 bases align to TRBD2. This CDR3 has 13 residues. V shed 7 bases, J shed 6 bases, and the junction held 4 bases outside the gene matches. CDR1 and CDR2 from the germline V gene are LNHDA and SQIVND (reference sequence). CDR3 protein: CASNSGSSNEQFF. CDR3 coding DNA: TGTGCCAGTAATAGCGGGAGTAGCAATGAGCAGTTCTTC.

The V call is TRBV27, the J call TRBJ1-2; D unclear. The V and J ends lost 0 bases and 4 bases respectively, with 12 bases between them. The CDR3 sequence is 15 residues long. The germline CDR1 and CDR2 sequences are MNHEY and SMNVEV (reference sequence). In nucleotides, the CDR3 is TGTGCCAGCAGTTTATCTCGGGGTATGGGCTATGGCTACACCTTC. Translated, it gives CASSLSRGMGYGYTF.

Here the CDR3 DNA reads TGCGCCAGCAGCTTGCCAGCGACGAACACCGGGGAGCTGTTTTTT. Protein: CASSLPATNTGELFF. This rearrangement joins TRBV5-1 to TRBJ2-2; D uncertain. The germline gives CDR1 SGHRS, CDR2 YFSETQ. The CDR3 runs to 15 residues. Trimming took 1 base from V and 0 from J, leaving 7 bases between them.

This clone was counted only a few times. The gene calls are TRBV7-2 and TRBJ2-7; 7 bases fit TRBD1. J lost 3 bases, V lost 2 bases, and 4 bases had no gene match. The CDR3 length is 14 residues. The germline V gene encodes CDR1 SGHTA and CDR2 FQGNSA. The CDR3 DNA follows: TGTGCCAGCAGCTTAATCCCAGGGGGCTACGAGCAGTACTTC. As protein: CASSLIPGGYEQYF.

V and J are TRBV9 and TRBJ1-1; 8 nucleotides line up with TRBD1. CDR3 size: 14 residues. With 3 bases clipped from V and 5 bases from J, the junction kept 6 bases outside the gene matches. Germline values: CDR1 SGDLS, CDR2 YYNGEE. This CDR3 is CASSATDRVTEAFF. CDR3 DNA: TGTGCCAGCAGCGCCACGGACAGGGTAACTGAAGCTTTCTTT.

This chain joins TRBV6-5 and TRBJ1-4; D remains ambiguous. The V and J ends lost 5 bases and 2 bases respectively, with 9 bases between them. CDR1 and CDR2 (germline): MNHEY, SVGAGI. This CDR3 region has 14 residues. In DNA, the CDR3 is TGTGCCAGCAGTCCCACCGGGACTAATGAAAAACTGTTTTTT. Its translation is CASSPTGTNEKLFF.

The chain combines TRBV28 with TRBJ1-4; perhaps TRBD1 as D (5 bases). The length of the CDR3 is 16 residues. Per the germline V gene, CDR1 is MDHEN and CDR2 is SYDVKM. The germline V and J ends were trimmed by 5 bases and 8 bases, with 21 bases remaining between them. The CDR3: CASSPAFIGAKEKLFF. CDR3 coding DNA: TGTGCCAGCAGTCCCGCGTTTATTGGGGCGAAGGAAAAACTGTTTTTT.

The J gene is TRBJ1-3, the V gene TRBV18, with no clear D. The CDR3 is 14 amino acids. Per germline, CDR1 KGHSH and CDR2 LQKENI. Trimming removed 4 bases from V and 0 bases from J, with 7 bases in between. In DNA form, the CDR3 reads TGTGCCAGCTCACGGTCAGTCTCTGGAAACACCATATATTTT. Translated, it gives CASSRSVSGNTIYF.

This sequence joins TRBV19 and TRBJ2-7; 9 nucleotides line up with TRBD2. V lost 7 bases and J lost 1; bases outside the gene matches: 2. This CDR3 has 13 amino acids. Germline CDR1 is LNHDA and CDR2 is SQIVND (reference sequence). This CDR3 is CASNSGGSYEQYF. CDR3 DNA: TGTGCCAGTAACAGCGGGGGGTCCTACGAGCAGTACTTC. The full variable domain, in which reference TRBV19 and TRBJ2-7 provide the parts outside the CDR3, is DGGITQSPKYLFRKEGQNVTLSCEQNLNHDAMYWYRQDPGQGLRLIYYSQIVNDFQKGDIAEGYSVSREKKESFPLTVTSAQKNPTAFYLCASNSGGSYEQYFGPGTRLTVT.

V and J are TRBV7-2 and TRBJ2-7, with TRBD2 as a possible D gene (5 bases). The V and J ends lost 3 bases and 1 base respectively, with 13 bases between them. This CDR3 region has 15 residues. CDR1 is SGHTA, CDR2 FQGNSA, per germline. The CDR3 spells CASSLFTGSSYEQYF. The CDR3 region has the DNA TGTGCCAGCAGCTTGTTTACGGGGAGTTCCTACGAGCAGTACTTC. Filled out from reference TRBV7-2 and TRBJ2-7, the complete variable domain reads GAGVSQSPSNKVTEKGKDVELRCDPISGHTALYWYRQSLGQGLEFLIYFQGNSAPDKSGLPSDRFSAERTGGSVSTLTIQRTQQEDSAVYLCASSLFTGSSYEQYFGPGTRLTVT.

The CDR3 bases are TGTGCCAGCAGCCTGCGACAGGGTGATCAGCCCCAGCATTTT. Translation: CASSLRQGDQPQHF. This chain joins TRBV7-6 and TRBJ1-5; 7 bases map to TRBD1. CDR1 is SGHVS, CDR2 FNYEAQ, per germline. V was clipped by 5 bases and J by 5 bases; unmatched bases: 6. CDR3 length equals 14 residues.

By sample fraction, this clone is medium-sized. The gene calls are TRBV11-2 and TRBJ1-2, with 10 bases matching TRBD1. The CDR3 runs to 15 residues. V trimming: 1 base; J trimming: 6 bases; junction bases outside the gene matches: 5. The germline V gene encodes CDR1 SGHAT and CDR2 FQNNGV. CDR3 residues: CASSLGVTGGDGYTF. CDR3 sequence (DNA): TGTGCCAGCAGCTTAGGGGTGACAGGGGGCGATGGCTACACCTTC.

This chain links TRBV7-6 with TRBJ2-1; 10 positions match TRBD2. J gave up 10 bases and V 1 base, and 16 bases lay outside the gene matches. From germline, CDR1 is SGHVS and CDR2 FNYEAQ. The CDR3 loop spans 18 amino acids. CDR3 sequence reads: CASSLGLAGVSWSGEQFF. For the CDR3, the DNA is TGTGCCAGCAGCTTAGGGCTAGCGGGAGTCTCTTGGTCAGGCGAGCAGTTCTTC.

The chain combines TRBV6-6 with TRBJ2-1; D is uncertain. CDR1 and CDR2 (germline): MNHNY, SVGAGI (reference sequence). V lost 2 bases and J lost 7, with 6 bases in between. The CDR3 length is 12 residues. The CDR3 loop is CASSYQSNEQFF. The CDR3 DNA reads TGTGCCAGCAGTTACCAATCAAATGAGCAGTTCTTC.

The V and J genes are TRBV5-6 and TRBJ1-2, with D tentatively TRBD1 (5 bases). The CDR3 runs to 14 residues. V lost 4 bases and J lost 0, with 10 bases in between. CDR1 and CDR2 (germline): SGHDT, YYEEEE. The CDR3 reads CASSQRQTNYGYTF. CDR3 nucleotides: TGTGCCAGCAGCCAGAGACAGACTAACTATGGCTACACCTTC.